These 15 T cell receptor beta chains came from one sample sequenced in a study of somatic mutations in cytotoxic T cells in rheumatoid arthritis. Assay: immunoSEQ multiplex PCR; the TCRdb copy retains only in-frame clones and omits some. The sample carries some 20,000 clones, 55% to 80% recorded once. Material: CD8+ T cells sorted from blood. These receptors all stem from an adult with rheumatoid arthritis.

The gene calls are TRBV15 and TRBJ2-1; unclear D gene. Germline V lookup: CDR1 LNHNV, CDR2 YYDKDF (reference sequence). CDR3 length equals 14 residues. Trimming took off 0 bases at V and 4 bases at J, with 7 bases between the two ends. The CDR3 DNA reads TGTGCCACCAGCAGAGATAGTAGGTACAATGAGCAGTTCTTC. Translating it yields CATSRDSRYNEQFF.

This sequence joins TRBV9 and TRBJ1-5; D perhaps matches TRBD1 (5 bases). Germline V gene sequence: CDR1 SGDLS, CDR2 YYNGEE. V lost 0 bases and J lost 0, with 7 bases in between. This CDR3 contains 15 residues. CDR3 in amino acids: CASSVDGGSNQPQHF. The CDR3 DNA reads TGTGCCAGCAGCGTAGATGGGGGTAGCAATCAGCCCCAGCATTTT. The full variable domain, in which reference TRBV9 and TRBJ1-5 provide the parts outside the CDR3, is DSGVTQTPKHLITATGQRVTLRCSPRSGDLSVYWYQQSLDQGLQFLIQYYNGEERAKGNILERFSAQQFPDLHSELNLSSLELGDSALYFCASSVDGGSNQPQHFGDGTRLSIL.

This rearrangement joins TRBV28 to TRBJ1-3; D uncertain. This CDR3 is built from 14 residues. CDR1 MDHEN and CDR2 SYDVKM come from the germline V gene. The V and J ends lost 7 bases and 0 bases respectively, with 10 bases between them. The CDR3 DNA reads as TGTGCCAGCAACCCCCCCCGCTCTGGAAACACCATATATTTT. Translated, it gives CASNPPRSGNTIYF.

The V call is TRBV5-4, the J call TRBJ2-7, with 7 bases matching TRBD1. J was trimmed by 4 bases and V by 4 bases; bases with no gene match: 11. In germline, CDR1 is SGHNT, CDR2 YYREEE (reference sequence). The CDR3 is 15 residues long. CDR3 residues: CASSPGTAPEYEQYF. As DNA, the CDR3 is TGTGCCAGCAGCCCGGGGACAGCCCCGGAATACGAGCAGTACTTC.

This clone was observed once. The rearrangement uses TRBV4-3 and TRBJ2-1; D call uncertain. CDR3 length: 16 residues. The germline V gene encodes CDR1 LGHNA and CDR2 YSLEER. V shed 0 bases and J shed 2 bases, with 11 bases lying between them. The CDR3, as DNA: TGCGCCAGCAGCCAAGAGGATGGACCAACCTACAATGAGCAGTTCTTC. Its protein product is CASSQEDGPTYNEQFF.

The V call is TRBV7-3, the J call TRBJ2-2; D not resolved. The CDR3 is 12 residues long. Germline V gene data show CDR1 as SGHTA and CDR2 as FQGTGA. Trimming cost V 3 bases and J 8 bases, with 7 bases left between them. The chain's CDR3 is CASSFSGGELFF. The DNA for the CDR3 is TGTGCCAGCAGCTTTAGTGGGGGGGAGCTGTTTTTT. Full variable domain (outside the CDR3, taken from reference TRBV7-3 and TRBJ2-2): GAGVSQTPSNKVTEKGKYVELRCDPISGHTALYWYRQSLGQGPEFLIYFQGTGAADDSGLPNDRFFAVRPEGSVSTLKIQRTERGDSAVYLCASSFSGGELFFGEGSRLTVL.

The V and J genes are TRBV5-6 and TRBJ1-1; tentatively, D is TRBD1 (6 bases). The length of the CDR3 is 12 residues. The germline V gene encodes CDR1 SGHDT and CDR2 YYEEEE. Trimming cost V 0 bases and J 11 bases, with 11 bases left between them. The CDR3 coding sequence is TGTGCCAGCAGCTTGGGGGGGCGCGACGCTTTCTTT. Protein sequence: CASSLGGRDAFF.

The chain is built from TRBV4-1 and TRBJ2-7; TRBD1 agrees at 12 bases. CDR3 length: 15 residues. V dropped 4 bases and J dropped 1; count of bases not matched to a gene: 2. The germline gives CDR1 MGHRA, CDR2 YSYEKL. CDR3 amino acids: CASSLGQGASYEQYF. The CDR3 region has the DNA TGCGCCAGCAGCCTGGGACAGGGGGCATCCTACGAGCAGTACTTC.

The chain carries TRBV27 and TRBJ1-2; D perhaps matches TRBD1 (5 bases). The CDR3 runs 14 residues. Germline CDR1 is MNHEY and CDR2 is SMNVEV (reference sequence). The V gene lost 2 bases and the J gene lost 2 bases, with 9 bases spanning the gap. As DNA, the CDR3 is TGTGCCAGCAGTTTAAGTCCAGGGAACTATGGCTACACCTTC. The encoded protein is CASSLSPGNYGYTF.

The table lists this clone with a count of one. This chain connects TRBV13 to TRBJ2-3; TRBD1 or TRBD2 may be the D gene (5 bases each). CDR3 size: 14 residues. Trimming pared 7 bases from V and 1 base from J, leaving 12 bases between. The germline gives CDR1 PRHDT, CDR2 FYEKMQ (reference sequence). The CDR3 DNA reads TGTGCCAGCACCTGGGGGAGAGGCACAGATACGCAGTATTTT. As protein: CASTWGRGTDTQYF. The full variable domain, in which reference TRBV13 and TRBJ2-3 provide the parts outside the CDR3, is AAGVIQSPRHLIKEKRETATLKCYPIPRHDTVYWYQQGPGQDPQFLISFYEKMQSDKGSIPDRFSAQQFSDYHSELNMSSLELGDSALYFCASTWGRGTDTQYFGPGTRLTVL.

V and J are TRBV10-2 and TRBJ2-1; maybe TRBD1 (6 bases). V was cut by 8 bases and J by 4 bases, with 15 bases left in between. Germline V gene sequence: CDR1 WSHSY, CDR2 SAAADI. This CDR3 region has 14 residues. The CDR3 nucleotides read TGCGCCAGCCAAGATGGCAGGGGATACAATGAGCAGTTCTTC. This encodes CASQDGRGYNEQFF.

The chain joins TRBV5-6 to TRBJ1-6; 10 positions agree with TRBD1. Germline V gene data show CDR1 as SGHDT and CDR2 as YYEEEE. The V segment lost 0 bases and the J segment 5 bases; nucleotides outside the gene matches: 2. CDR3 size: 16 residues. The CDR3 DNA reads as TGTGCCAGCAGCTTGGAAGACAGGGGGCATAATTCACCCCTCCACTTT. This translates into CASSLEDRGHNSPLHF. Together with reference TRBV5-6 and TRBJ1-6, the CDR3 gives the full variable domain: DAGVTQSPTHLIKTRGQQVTLRCSPKSGHDTVSWYQQALGQGPQFIFQYYEEEERQRGNFPDRFSGHQFPNYSSELNVNALLLGDSALYLCASSLEDRGHNSPLHFGNGTRLTVT.

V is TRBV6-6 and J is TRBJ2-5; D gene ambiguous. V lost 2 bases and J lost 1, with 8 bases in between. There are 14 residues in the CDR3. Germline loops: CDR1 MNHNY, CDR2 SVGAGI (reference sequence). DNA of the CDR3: TGTGCCAGCAGTTACCTTAGGGCCCAAGAGACCCAGTACTTC. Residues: CASSYLRAQETQYF.

CDR3: CASRASGDYEQYF. The CDR3 DNA sequence: TGTGCCAGCAGGGCTAGCGGGGACTACGAGCAGTACTTC. This chain links TRBV27 with TRBJ2-7; 9 nucleotides agree with TRBD2. The V segment lost 6 bases and the J segment 3 bases; nucleotides outside the gene matches: 3. Germline CDR1 is MNHEY and CDR2 is SMNVEV (reference sequence). The CDR3 has 13 residues.

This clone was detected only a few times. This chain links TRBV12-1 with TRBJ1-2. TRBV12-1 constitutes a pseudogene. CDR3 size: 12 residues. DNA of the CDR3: TGTGCCAGCCCATTTCTGGAGGGGGGCAAACTATTC. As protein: CASPFLEGGKLF.